Listed below are T cell receptor beta chains from one sample, sequenced in a study of T cells in tuberculosis. Profiling relied on immunoSEQ multiplex PCR, and the TCRdb table lists in-frame clones only, not all of them. Among around 60,000 clones listed, 81% were seen once. Material: CD1b-GMM tetramer-negative cells sorted from PBMCs. The receptors here all came from an adult woman with latent tuberculosis. Each CDR3 is given with its conserved first and last residue. A D gene is named only where the DNA matches it firmly. Expanded clones are given a class, and other clones once, few, many or no size at all.

j_call d_call clone_size v_call cdr3_aa cdr3_nt
TRBJ2-3 - once TRBV18 CASSPGTFTDTQYF TGTGCCAGCTCACCGGGGACTTTCACAGATACGCAGTATTTT
TRBJ1-6 - - TRBV4-1 CASSQGGRYSPLHF TGCGCCAGCAGCCAAGGGGGCAGGTATTCACCCCTCCACTTT
TRBJ1-1 - - TRBV19 CASSTRGPTAWSFEAFF TGTGCCAGTAGTACCCGGGGTCCGACGGCCTGGTCCTTTGAAGCTTTCTTT
TRBJ1-2 - few TRBV6-1 CASSEGFKDSYGYTF TGTGCCAGCAGTGAAGGCTTTAAGGACAGCTATGGCTACACCTTC
TRBJ1-2 TRBD1 - TRBV7-8 CASRPGTGRGYGYTF TGTGCCAGCAGACCCGGGACAGGGAGAGGCTATGGCTACACCTTC
TRBJ1-1 - few TRBV29-1 CSVRQASEAFF TGCAGCGTCCGACAGGCCTCTGAAGCTTTCTTT
TRBJ2-2 - - TRBV7-2 CASSLRGNTNTGELFF TGTGCCAGCAGCTTACGGGGAAATACGAACACCGGGGAGCTGTTTTTT
TRBJ2-7 TRBD1 - TRBV28 CASSGTVVEQYF TGTGCCAGCAGTGGGACAGTAGTAGAGCAGTACTTC
TRBJ1-3 TRBD1 - TRBV5-4 CASSSSTGVPGNTIYF TGTGCCAGCAGCTCTTCGACAGGGGTCCCTGGAAACACCATATATTTT
TRBJ2-3 TRBD2 - TRBV7-9 CASSSSGRGGTDTQYF TGTGCCAGCAGCTCTAGCGGGAGGGGCGGCACAGATACGCAGTATTTT
TRBJ1-2 - - TRBV5-1 CASSLEGAVISGYTF TGCGCCAGCAGCTTGGAGGGAGCGGTGATTAGTGGCTACACCTTC
TRBJ1-2 TRBD1 - TRBV2 CASSEIDPGQSYTF TGTGCCAGCAGTGAAATAGATCCGGGACAGAGCTACACCTTC
TRBJ2-7 - - TRBV28 CASLQGASLGQQYF TGTGCCAGCCTGCAAGGGGCTTCGCTTGGGCAGCAGTACTTC
TRBJ2-5 TRBD2 once TRBV5-6 CASSRLLGTSAETQYF TGTGCCAGCAGCCGCCTACTAGGGACTAGCGCAGAGACCCAGTACTTC
TRBJ1-4 - - TRBV7-9 CASSLEQGEKLFF TGTGCCAGCAGCTTAGAACAGGGTGAAAAACTGTTTTTT
TRBJ2-1 TRBD1 - TRBV14 CASSRHRGYNNEQFF TGTGCCAGCAGCCGTCACAGGGGCTACAACAATGAGCAGTTCTTC
TRBJ2-7 TRBD1 - TRBV7-6 CASSLGDDRGHEQYF TGTGCCAGCAGCTTAGGAGACGACAGGGGTCACGAGCAGTACTTC
TRBJ1-2 TRBD1 - TRBV15 CATSRDGTAHGYTF TGTGCCACCAGCAGAGATGGGACAGCCCATGGCTACACCTTC